This T cell receptor (beta chain) comes out of a study of T-cell memory formation after mild COVID-19. Study-wide findings and caveats: Some clones that responded turned up in pre-infection memory, which suggests that cross-reactive memory joined in. Contracting clones, day 15 to 85, had balanced CD4/CD8, and later expanders favored CD4+. Of the contracting clones, CD4+ ones lay mainly in CM and EM, and CD8+ ones in EMRA.

Points on this clonotype: Its target is unknown.

Constant-segment primers and 5'RACE yielded cDNA libraries for TCR alpha and TCR beta, each carrying sample barcodes and UMIs. TCRdb used MiXCR to reprocess the 5' RACE reads, holding one entry per CDR3 protein. The sample has roughly 600,000 distinct CDR3 sequences; 18% are singletons. This CDR3 has 14 amino acids. The germline V gene encodes CDR1 KGHSH and CDR2 LQKENI. V lost 4 bases, J lost 4 bases, and 14 bases lay in between. The genes are TRBV18 and TRBJ2-7; D is possibly TRBD2 (6 bases). Sequencing was carried out using PBMCs or a T cell subset sorted from them (not recorded which). The source is an adult woman who had mild COVID-19 (a few samples of this study predate the infection). Cell type and time point are not known. Here the CDR3 DNA reads TGTGCCAGCTCACGGTCGGGGACTTCTTACGAGCAGTACTTC. Protein: CASSRSGTSYEQYF.